These 20 T cell receptor beta chains share one sample of origin, sequenced in a study of blood T cells in healthy people across ages. Primed by a sample-barcoded 5' primer and a J-beta primer mix, a second PCR proceeded for roughly 6 to 12 cycles. TCRdb re-derived calls from the 5' RACE reads in MiXCR, one entry per CDR3 protein. The table records some 1.5 million distinct CDR3 sequences, 42% of them present only once. Sequencing input: blood. These receptors originate from a woman aged 18-35 years in good health.

As for this clonotype: The germline gene is not matched at one end of the junction; a read error may be the cause. The chain employs TRBV27 and TRBJ1-5, with a possible D match to TRBD1 (6 bases). The length of the CDR3 is 14 residues. Per germline, CDR1 MNHEY and CDR2 SMNVEV (reference sequence). CDR3 residues: CASSLDRNNRPQHF. The CDR3 region has the DNA TGTGCCAGCAGTTTAGACAGGAACAATCGGCCCCAGCATTTT.

This chain uses TRBV7-2 with TRBJ1-5; D unresolved. The germline V and J ends were trimmed by 5 bases and 2 bases, with 10 bases remaining between them. Germline-derived CDR1 and CDR2 are SGHTA and FQGNSA. The CDR3 consists of 14 residues. CDR3 bases: TGTGCCAGCAGCGCCAAGGGTGGCAATCAGCCCCAGCATTTT. Residues: CASSAKGGNQPQHF.

The J gene is TRBJ2-7, the V gene TRBV7-9; D gene unclear. From germline, CDR1 is SEHNR and CDR2 FQNEAQ (reference sequence). V was cut by 5 bases and J by 6 bases, with 11 bases left in between. The CDR3 contains 12 residues. In DNA, the CDR3 is TGTGCCAGCAGCCACCCTTTATCCGAGCAGTACTTC. Encoded protein: CASSHPLSEQYF.

The chain links TRBV7-2 to TRBJ1-1; 8 nucleotides line up with TRBD1. The CDR3 sequence is 16 residues long. Germline CDR1 is SGHTA and CDR2 is FQGNSA. Trimming cost V 1 base and J 6 bases; bases outside gene matches: 10. The CDR3 loop reads CASSLDIQGAGAEAFF. CDR3 nucleotides: TGTGCCAGCAGCTTAGATATTCAGGGGGCAGGCGCTGAAGCTTTCTTT.

The rearrangement joins TRBV6-2 or TRBV6-3 to TRBJ2-2, with D possibly TRBD1 on 5 matching bases. Germline V gene data show CDR1 as MNHEY and CDR2 as SVGEGT. This CDR3 contains 13 residues. V lost 4 bases to trimming and J lost 6 bases, with 9 bases between them. The CDR3 here is CASSFGAAGELFF. CDR3 DNA: TGTGCCAGCAGTTTTGGGGCCGCCGGGGAGCTGTTTTTT.

This rearrangement joins TRBV29-1 to TRBJ1-1, with D unresolved. The CDR3 covers 13 residues. Germline V gene lookup returns CDR1 SQVTM and CDR2 ANQGSEA. V lost 2 bases and J 4 bases, leaving 11 bases between the germline ends. CDR3 coding DNA: TGCAGCGTTGAACGGCGGCAGGCCACTGAAGCTTTCTTT. Amino acid sequence: CSVERRQATEAFF.

The CDR3 DNA sequence: TGTGCCAGCAGTGGACGGGACAGGGGGCAAGAGACCCAGTACTTC. It specifies CASSGRDRGQETQYF. The chain carries TRBV25-1 and TRBJ2-5, with 11 bases identical to TRBD1. Germline CDR1 and CDR2: MGHDK and SYGVNS. This CDR3 region has 15 residues. V was pared by 4 bases and J by 2 bases, with 3 bases of the junction left unmatched.

This clonotype was detected a few times. The rearrangement links TRBV20-1 to TRBJ2-7; 8 positions agree with TRBD2. The CDR3 is 13 amino acids. CDR1 is DFQATT, CDR2 SNEGSKA, per germline (reference sequence). This CDR3 is CSAGGGWNYEQYF. The CDR3 bases are TGCAGCGCGGGGGGAGGGTGGAATTACGAGCAGTACTTC.

The genes are TRBV28 and TRBJ1-2; no firm D call. This CDR3 has 12 residues. Germline assignment: CDR1 MDHEN and CDR2 SYDVKM. Trimming removed 3 bases from V and 9 bases from J, with 11 bases in between. The CDR3 is CASSFQSERYTF. The CDR3 DNA reads as TGTGCCAGCAGTTTTCAGTCCGAGCGCTACACCTTC.

Note on this clonotype: An end of the junction does not agree with germline; a read error may underlie this. J is TRBJ2-1 and V is TRBV11-2; either TRBD1 or TRBD2 may supply D (5 bases each). CDR1 is SGHAT, CDR2 FQNNGV, per germline. CDR3 length: 14 residues. CDR3 amino acids: CVSSHGGRNNEQFF. The CDR3 DNA reads as TGTGTCAGCAGCCATGGGGGTCGGAACAATGAGCAGTTCTTC.

This clonotype was counted only a few times. The genes are TRBV28 and TRBJ1-5, with 7 bases aligning to TRBD1. After removal of 9 bases from V and 3 bases from J, the junction contained 5 bases not matched to a gene. The CDR3 runs to 13 residues. The germline V gene encodes CDR1 MDHEN and CDR2 SYDVKM. Here the CDR3 DNA reads TGTGCCAGTACCGACAGGGTCAATCAGCCCCAGCATTTT. It translates to CASTDRVNQPQHF.

As concerns this clonotype: One end of the junction fails to match germline, which may point to a read error. Here the CDR3 DNA reads TGTGCCAGCAGCTTAGGAGCCTACAATGAGCAGCTCTTC. Residues: CASSLGAYNEQLF. The rearrangement uses TRBV7-9 and TRBJ2-1, with D unresolved. This CDR3 spans 13 amino acids. Germline CDR1 and CDR2: SEHNR and FQNEAQ (reference sequence).

V gene TRBV6-5 combines with J gene TRBJ2-3; the D gene could be TRBD1 or TRBD2 (5 bases each). The CDR3 totals 16 residues. V lost 0 bases, J lost 4 bases, and 14 bases lay in between. Germline V gene sequence: CDR1 MNHEY, CDR2 SVGAGI. The CDR3 bases are TGTGCCAGCAGTTACTCTTCCGGGGCAGCAGCAGATACGCAGTATTTT. Translating it yields CASSYSSGAAADTQYF.

The genes are TRBV10-3 and TRBJ2-3; D possibly corresponds to TRBD2 (5 bases). CDR3 length: 17 amino acids. The V gene lost 4 bases and the J gene lost 3 bases, with 20 bases spanning the gap. Germline CDR1 is ENHRY and CDR2 is SYGVKD. In nucleotides, the CDR3 is TGTGCCATCAGTGTCGGGCGAGGGAGCGAATTGACAGATACGCAGTATTTT. This codes for CAISVGRGSELTDTQYF.

This chain uses TRBV24-1 with TRBJ1-5, with 7 bases lining up with TRBD1. The CDR3 extends over 16 amino acids. With 4 bases clipped from V and 0 bases from J, the junction kept 5 bases outside the gene matches. From germline, CDR1 is KGHDR and CDR2 SFDVKD. The CDR3 region is CATSDSTGISNQPQHF. CDR3 in DNA: TGTGCCACCAGTGACTCGACAGGGATTAGCAATCAGCCCCAGCATTTT.

Only a few counts were recorded for this clonotype. The chain combines TRBV4-3 with TRBJ2-1; weak D call: TRBD2 (5 bases). CDR1 is LGHNA and CDR2 is YSLEER in the germline V gene. V lost 4 bases to trimming and J lost 10 bases, with 20 bases between them. The CDR3 consists of 15 residues. As DNA, the CDR3 is TGCGCCAGCAGCCCCACCCGGATAGGAGGTGGCGAGCAGTTCTTC. It is translated as CASSPTRIGGGEQFF.

V usage is TRBV12-3 or TRBV12-4 and J usage is TRBJ2-3; the D gene is possibly TRBD1 (6 bases). The ends were cut back, 7 bases at V and 9 bases at J, with 11 bases in the middle. The CDR3 extends over 11 amino acids. The CDR3 sequence is CASTLGQTQYF. The CDR3 DNA follows: TGTGCCAGCACCCTCGGACAGACGCAGTATTTT.

This clonotype was detected only a few times. The J gene is TRBJ1-5, the V gene TRBV20-1, with a possible D match to TRBD1 (6 bases). Germline V gene data show CDR1 as DFQATT and CDR2 as SNEGSKA (reference sequence). V gave up 0 bases and J gave up 0 bases, with 9 bases separating them. The CDR3 length is 15 residues. CDR3 DNA sequence: TGCAGTGCTAGAGAGACAGGATATAGCAATCAGCCCCAGCATTTT. Its protein is CSARETGYSNQPQHF.

About this clonotype itself: A much larger clone differs from this one at a single base, so this may be a read error. The conserved closing phenylalanine or tryptophan is absent in this CDR3, likely reflecting a read error. DNA of the CDR3: TGTGCCGTGCGCGGGTACCAAGAGACCCAGTACGTC. This sequence encodes CAVRGYQETQYV. The chain carries TRBV28 and TRBJ2-5; D is possibly TRBD2 (5 bases). Trimming removed 11 bases at V and 0 bases at J, with 10 bases between. In germline, CDR1 is MDHEN, CDR2 SYDVKM. The CDR3 is 12 residues long.

This chain uses TRBV9 with TRBJ2-1, with 7 bases aligning to TRBD1. This CDR3 has 16 amino acids. With 3 bases clipped from V and 0 bases from J, the junction kept 6 bases outside the gene matches. Germline V gene data show CDR1 as SGDLS and CDR2 as YYNGEE. CDR3 DNA sequence: TGTGCCAGCAGCGAACGACAGGGCCGCTCCTACAATGAGCAGTTCTTC. It specifies CASSERQGRSYNEQFF.